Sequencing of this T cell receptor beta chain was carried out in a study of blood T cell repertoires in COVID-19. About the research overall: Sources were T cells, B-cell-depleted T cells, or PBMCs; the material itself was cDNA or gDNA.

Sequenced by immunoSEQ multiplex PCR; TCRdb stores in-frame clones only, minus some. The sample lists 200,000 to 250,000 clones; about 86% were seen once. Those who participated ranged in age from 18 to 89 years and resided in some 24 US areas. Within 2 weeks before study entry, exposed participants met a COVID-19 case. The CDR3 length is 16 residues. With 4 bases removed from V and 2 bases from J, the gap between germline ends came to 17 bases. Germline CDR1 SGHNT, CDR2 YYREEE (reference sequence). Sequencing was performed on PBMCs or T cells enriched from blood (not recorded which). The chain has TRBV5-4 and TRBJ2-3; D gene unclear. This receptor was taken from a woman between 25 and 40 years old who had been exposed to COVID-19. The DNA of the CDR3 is TGTGCCAGCAGCCAAATACCTATGAAGAACACAGATACGCAGTATTTT. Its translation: CASSQIPMKNTDTQYF.